What follows is one T cell receptor beta chain and its context. Its antigen is not identified. This sample is part of a study of T cell repertoires in cytomegalovirus infection. TCRdb passed the reads through MiXCR, listing each CDR3 protein once. The profile shows 20,000 to 25,000 distinct CDR3 sequences, about 42% of them singletons. The receptor was derived from a human donor in good health (CMV status not recorded). Some clones in this sample may be carry-over from other donors' samples. Sequences were derived from CD8+ T cells from cultured PBMCs, sampled from culture after CMV antigen stimulation.

This CDR3 is CASSLGVIRETQYF. The CDR3 DNA reads as TGTGCCAGCAGCTTAGGGGTGATACGGGAGACCCAGTACTTC. The chain couples TRBV7-9 to TRBJ2-5, with no clear D. Germline assignment: CDR1 SEHNR and CDR2 FQNEAQ (reference sequence). This CDR3 is built from 14 residues. Trimming took 1 base from V and 5 from J, leaving 11 bases between them.